There are a few counts of the clone carrying this TCR beta chain. The target antigen is unknown. The J segment lost 1 base and the V segment lost 0 bases, leaving 14 bases of the junction unmatched. Germline V gene sequence: CDR1 DFQATT, CDR2 SNEGSKA (reference sequence). The CDR3 consists of 19 residues. These data come from a study of post-analysis software for immune sequencing data. Study-wide points: Significantly lower normalized Chao1 diversity was found in patients with multiple sclerosis relative to controls. In patients, about five TRBV segments were more frequent than in controls, with TRBV5-6, TRBV5-1 and TRBV20-1 among them.

Libraries were made from TCR beta cDNA, and they carried unique molecular identifiers. When about 0.9 to 10 million T cells were used, they gave some 520,000 cDNA molecules. TCRdb independently ran MiXCR on the PCR reads; one entry per CDR3 protein. The sample holds about 820,000 distinct CDR3 sequences, about 53% seen once. The sequence came from a girl under 18 with multiple sclerosis. The V gene is TRBV20-1, the J gene TRBJ2-7; 11 bases fit TRBD1. The sequenced material came from blood. The CDR3 is CSARDTRDRGWLGSYEQYF. CDR3 DNA: TGCAGTGCTAGAGATACCCGGGACAGGGGGTGGTTGGGATCCTACGAGCAGTACTTC.